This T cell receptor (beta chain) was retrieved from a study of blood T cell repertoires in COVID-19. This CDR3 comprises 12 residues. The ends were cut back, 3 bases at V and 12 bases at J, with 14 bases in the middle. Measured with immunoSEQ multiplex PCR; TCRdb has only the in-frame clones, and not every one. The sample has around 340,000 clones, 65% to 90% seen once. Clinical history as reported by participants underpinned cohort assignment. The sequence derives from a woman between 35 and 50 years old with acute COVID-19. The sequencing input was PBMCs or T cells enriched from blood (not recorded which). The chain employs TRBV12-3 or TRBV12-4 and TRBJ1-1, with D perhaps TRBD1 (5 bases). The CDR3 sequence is CASSLPPQVPFF. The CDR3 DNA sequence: TGTGCCAGCAGTTTGCCCCCACAGGTTCCTTTCTTT.